This TCR beta chain was obtained from a study of blood T cell repertoires in COVID-19. About the study: Sources were T cells, B-cell-depleted T cells, or PBMCs; the material itself was cDNA or gDNA.

Per the original methods: From reference gene primer amplification, estimates of nucleated cell counts were derived. Method: immunoSEQ multiplex PCR; TCRdb's copy keeps in-frame clones and lacks some. V and J calls and clone size are given by that table; D and trimming were obtained from the DNA. The sample lists roughly 90,000 clones, around nine tenths occurring once. Trimming cost V 1 base and J 1 base, with 14 bases left between them. CDR3 length equals 17 residues. Per germline, CDR1 SGHVS and CDR2 FNYEAQ. This TCR was recovered from a man aged 40-55 years with acute or convalescent COVID-19. The sequencing input was peripheral blood. The V and J genes are TRBV7-6 and TRBJ2-1; weak D call: TRBD2 (6 bases). The DNA of the CDR3 is TGTGCCAGCAGCTTAGTGGTGGGACTGAAGTCCTACAATGAGCAGTTCTTC. Protein product: CASSLVVGLKSYNEQFF.